Listed below are T cell receptor beta chains from one sample, sequenced in a study of OX40 agonist ivuxolimab in advanced cancers. Some clones are missing from TCRdb's copy, which holds only in-frame ones; the method was immunoSEQ multiplex PCR. The sample comprises about 48,000 clones, about 85% of which are singletons, and about 9.8% rests with the top ten. The sequencing here drew on CD4+ or CD8+ T cells sorted from blood, taken in a trial of the OX40 agonist ivuxolimab. These TCRs come from an adult with an advanced solid tumor such as melanoma, head and neck, liver or kidney cancer. Each CDR3 is given with its conserved first and last residue. The order of the fields is V gene, J gene, clone size, D gene, CDR3 DNA, CDR3 protein. The D gene is left open where the match is weak. The listing skips clone size in some rows; elsewhere it reads once, few, many or a size class.

V gene: TRBV10-3; J gene: TRBJ1-1; clone size: medium-sized; D gene: TRBD1; CDR3 DNA: TGTGCCATCAGTGACCGGGACAGTGAAGCTTTCTTT; CDR3 protein: CAISDRDSEAFF
V gene: TRBV2; J gene: TRBJ1-3; clone size: NA; D gene: NA; CDR3 DNA: TGTGCCAGCGCCCTGGGCAGACCCTCTGGAAACACCATATATTTT; CDR3 protein: CASALGRPSGNTIYF
V gene: TRBV5-4; J gene: TRBJ2-7; clone size: NA; D gene: NA; CDR3 DNA: TGTGCCAGCAGAGCAGATCCGGCCTCCTACGAGCAGTACTTC; CDR3 protein: CASRADPASYEQYF
V gene: TRBV4-2; J gene: TRBJ2-7; clone size: NA; D gene: NA; CDR3 DNA: TGTGCCAGCAGCCAAAACGGGTTTACCTACGAGCAGTACTTC; CDR3 protein: CASSQNGFTYEQYF
V gene: TRBV2; J gene: TRBJ2-1; clone size: NA; D gene: NA; CDR3 DNA: TGTGCCAGCAGTGAGGGGAGGAATGAGCAGTTCTTC; CDR3 protein: CASSEGRNEQFF
V gene: TRBV5-1; J gene: TRBJ1-4; clone size: NA; D gene: TRBD1; CDR3 DNA: TGCGCCAGCAGGGGACAGGTTACTAATGAAAAACTGTTTTTT; CDR3 protein: CASRGQVTNEKLFF
V gene: TRBV7-9; J gene: TRBJ2-7; clone size: NA; D gene: NA; CDR3 DNA: TGTGCCAGCAGCCACACCAGGGTGGGGGCCGCCGAGCAGTACTTC; CDR3 protein: CASSHTRVGAAEQYF
V gene: TRBV7-7; J gene: TRBJ2-7; clone size: NA; D gene: NA; CDR3 DNA: TGTGCTAGCAGCCCCGGTGAGGGCTACGAGCAGTACTTC; CDR3 protein: CASSPGEGYEQYF
V gene: TRBV11-2; J gene: TRBJ2-1; clone size: once; D gene: NA; CDR3 DNA: TGTGCCAGCAGCGTTTCCCAACATTTCGGGTTCAATGAGCAGTTCTTC; CDR3 protein: CASSVSQHFGFNEQFF
V gene: TRBV11-2; J gene: TRBJ1-5; clone size: NA; D gene: NA; CDR3 DNA: TGTGCCAGCAGCCCAATAGGGGAGGGCAATCAGCCCCAGCATTTT; CDR3 protein: CASSPIGEGNQPQHF
V gene: TRBV7-3; J gene: TRBJ2-1; clone size: NA; D gene: NA; CDR3 DNA: TGTGCCAGCAGCTTAGGTATGGGCCGGACCTACAATGAGCAGTTCTTC; CDR3 protein: CASSLGMGRTYNEQFF
V gene: TRBV28; J gene: TRBJ2-1; clone size: NA; D gene: TRBD2; CDR3 DNA: TGTGCCAGCAGTTTAAACCTAGCGGGACTGGATGAGCAGTTCTTC; CDR3 protein: CASSLNLAGLDEQFF
V gene: TRBV2; J gene: TRBJ2-5; clone size: NA; D gene: NA; CDR3 DNA: TGTGCCAGCTCCCGGACAACGGTAGAGACCCAGTACTTC; CDR3 protein: CASSRTTVETQYF
V gene: TRBV18; J gene: TRBJ1-1; clone size: NA; D gene: NA; CDR3 DNA: TGTGCCAGCTCACCCGCAGGGTTAGGAGCGAACACTGAAGCTTTCTTT; CDR3 protein: CASSPAGLGANTEAFF
V gene: TRBV28; J gene: TRBJ1-5; clone size: once; D gene: TRBD1; CDR3 DNA: TGTGCCAGCAGTTTGGCGGGACAGGGTATACAGCCCCAGCATTTT; CDR3 protein: CASSLAGQGIQPQHF
V gene: TRBV7-2; J gene: TRBJ2-1; clone size: NA; D gene: TRBD2; CDR3 DNA: TGTGCCAGCAGCTTAGGACTAGCGTACAATGAGCAGTTCTTC; CDR3 protein: CASSLGLAYNEQFF
V gene: TRBV7-8; J gene: TRBJ1-1; clone size: NA; D gene: NA; CDR3 DNA: TGTGCCAGCAGCCCAAACCGGAACACTGAAGCTTTCTTT; CDR3 protein: CASSPNRNTEAFF
V gene: TRBV27; J gene: TRBJ2-7; clone size: NA; D gene: TRBD2; CDR3 DNA: TGTGCCAGCAATAGCGGGGCGAGCTCCTACGAGCAGTACTTC; CDR3 protein: CASNSGASSYEQYF
V gene: TRBV27; J gene: TRBJ2-2; clone size: NA; D gene: TRBD2; CDR3 DNA: TGTGCCAGCAGTTCTTTCGGCGCTAGCGGGAGTGGCGGGGAGCTGTTTTTT; CDR3 protein: CASSSFGASGSGGELFF
V gene: TRBV10-3; J gene: TRBJ1-4; clone size: NA; D gene: NA; CDR3 DNA: TGTGCCATCAGTGAATGGGGTAATGAAAAACTGTTTTTT; CDR3 protein: CAISEWGNEKLFF
V gene: TRBV7-2; J gene: TRBJ1-5; clone size: NA; D gene: NA; CDR3 DNA: TGTGCCAGCAGCTCCTCCCGGGGTCAGCCCCAGCATTTT; CDR3 protein: CASSSSRGQPQHF
V gene: TRBV5-5; J gene: TRBJ1-1; clone size: NA; D gene: NA; CDR3 DNA: TGTGCCAGCAGCCTTTTCAAGGGGACTGAAGCTTTCTTT; CDR3 protein: CASSLFKGTEAFF
V gene: TRBV18; J gene: TRBJ2-3; clone size: NA; D gene: NA; CDR3 DNA: TGTGCCAGCTCACCACAGGCGGCGGGGTACACAGATACGCAGTATTTT; CDR3 protein: CASSPQAAGYTDTQYF
V gene: TRBV5-5; J gene: TRBJ1-1; clone size: NA; D gene: TRBD1; CDR3 DNA: TGTGCCAGCGCTTCGACAGGGGGATACACTGAAGCTTTCTTT; CDR3 protein: CASASTGGYTEAFF
V gene: TRBV6-5; J gene: TRBJ1-4; clone size: NA; D gene: NA; CDR3 DNA: TGTGCCAGCAGAGATGGGGGTATGGAAAAACTGTTTTTT; CDR3 protein: CASRDGGMEKLFF
V gene: TRBV18; J gene: TRBJ2-1; clone size: NA; D gene: TRBD2; CDR3 DNA: TGTGCCAGCTCACCAAGACTAGCGGGAGGGGACTACAATGAGCAGTTCTTC; CDR3 protein: CASSPRLAGGDYNEQFF
V gene: TRBV18; J gene: TRBJ1-1; clone size: NA; D gene: TRBD1; CDR3 DNA: TGTGCCAGCTCACTAACGACAGGGGGAGAGACTGAAGCTTTCTTT; CDR3 protein: CASSLTTGGETEAFF
V gene: TRBV11-2; J gene: TRBJ2-1; clone size: NA; D gene: TRBD2; CDR3 DNA: TGTGCCAGCAGCTTGGGGACTAGCGGGAACCATGAGCAGTTCTTC; CDR3 protein: CASSLGTSGNHEQFF
V gene: TRBV7-9; J gene: TRBJ2-2; clone size: NA; D gene: TRBD2; CDR3 DNA: TGTGCCAGCAGCTTAAAAGCGGGAGGTACCGGGGAGCTGTTTTTT; CDR3 protein: CASSLKAGGTGELFF
V gene: TRBV9; J gene: TRBJ2-7; clone size: NA; D gene: NA; CDR3 DNA: TGTGCCAGCAGCGTTGACGAGACTAGGACCTACGAGCAGTACTTC; CDR3 protein: CASSVDETRTYEQYF
V gene: TRBV28; J gene: TRBJ1-1; clone size: few; D gene: TRBD1; CDR3 DNA: TGTGCCAGCAGTCTACCGGGACAGGGGGCAGGTGAAGCTTTCTTT; CDR3 protein: CASSLPGQGAGEAFF
V gene: TRBV10-3; J gene: TRBJ2-3; clone size: NA; D gene: TRBD1; CDR3 DNA: TGTGCCATCAAGCTCGGGACAGAGACAGATACGCAGTATTTT; CDR3 protein: CAIKLGTETDTQYF
V gene: TRBV9; J gene: TRBJ2-7; clone size: NA; D gene: NA; CDR3 DNA: TGTGCCAGCAGCGTAGGTAGCGAATCCTACTACGAGCAGTACTTC; CDR3 protein: CASSVGSESYYEQYF
V gene: TRBV30; J gene: TRBJ1-1; clone size: few; D gene: TRBD1; CDR3 DNA: TGTGCCTGGAGCGATGACAGGGTGAACACTGAAGCTTTCTTT; CDR3 protein: CAWSDDRVNTEAFF
V gene: TRBV5-6; J gene: TRBJ2-1; clone size: NA; D gene: TRBD1; CDR3 DNA: TGTGCCAGCAGCTCTATACAGGGGGCCTCCTACAATGAGCAGTTCTTC; CDR3 protein: CASSSIQGASYNEQFF
V gene: TRBV18; J gene: TRBJ2-1; clone size: NA; D gene: NA; CDR3 DNA: TGTGCCAGCTCAGTAAATCCGCGCTCCTACAATGAGCAGTTCTTC; CDR3 protein: CASSVNPRSYNEQFF
V gene: TRBV18; J gene: TRBJ2-5; clone size: NA; D gene: NA; CDR3 DNA: TGTGCCAGCTCACCCATGCAGGGCCTCGGGGAGACCCAGTACTTC; CDR3 protein: CASSPMQGLGETQYF
V gene: TRBV6-1; J gene: TRBJ2-7; clone size: NA; D gene: NA; CDR3 DNA: TGTGCCAGCGTTCCGGGGGCCTTCTACGAGCAGTACTTC; CDR3 protein: CASVPGAFYEQYF
V gene: TRBV6-1; J gene: TRBJ1-1; clone size: NA; D gene: NA; CDR3 DNA: TGTGCCAGCAGAGAGGCGGGGCATGGTAACACTGAAGCTTTCTTT; CDR3 protein: CASREAGHGNTEAFF
V gene: TRBV29-1; J gene: TRBJ1-5; clone size: NA; D gene: TRBD1; CDR3 DNA: TGCAGCGTAGCCATCGGGACAGGGGAACAGCCCCAGCATTTT; CDR3 protein: CSVAIGTGEQPQHF
V gene: TRBV4-1; J gene: TRBJ2-7; clone size: NA; D gene: TRBD2; CDR3 DNA: TGCGCCAGCAGCCAAAGCCCGCTGCCACCAGCGGGAGTGGGCGAGCAGTACTTC; CDR3 protein: CASSQSPLPPAGVGEQYF
V gene: TRBV21-1; J gene: TRBJ2-2; clone size: NA; D gene: NA; CDR3 DNA: TGTGCCAGCAGCCTGAGGCGGACTAGCCCTAACACCGGGGAGCTGTTTTTT; CDR3 protein: CASSLRRTSPNTGELFF
V gene: TRBV9; J gene: TRBJ2-7; clone size: NA; D gene: NA; CDR3 DNA: TGTGCCAGCAGCGTGGAGACAGGCGGTACCTACGAGCAGTACTTC; CDR3 protein: CASSVETGGTYEQYF
V gene: TRBV2; J gene: TRBJ2-1; clone size: few; D gene: NA; CDR3 DNA: TGTGCCAGCAGCCCCAGGAATGAGCAGTTCTTC; CDR3 protein: CASSPRNEQFF
V gene: TRBV5-6; J gene: TRBJ1-5; clone size: NA; D gene: NA; CDR3 DNA: TGTGCCAGCAGCTTGGGAGGGCGGGAGCCCCAGCATTTT; CDR3 protein: CASSLGGREPQHF
V gene: TRBV6-5; J gene: TRBJ2-7; clone size: NA; D gene: NA; CDR3 DNA: TGTGCCAGCAGACCGAGGGGTCCCTCCTACGAGCAGTACTTC; CDR3 protein: CASRPRGPSYEQYF
V gene: TRBV19; J gene: TRBJ2-1; clone size: NA; D gene: TRBD2; CDR3 DNA: TGTGCCAGTACTCTAGCGGGAGGGTCCAATGAGCAGTTCTTC; CDR3 protein: CASTLAGGSNEQFF
V gene: TRBV6-4; J gene: TRBJ1-1; clone size: NA; D gene: NA; CDR3 DNA: TGTGCCAGCAGCCGAGCTGCAGGGGCGGACACTGAAGCTTTCTTT; CDR3 protein: CASSRAAGADTEAFF
V gene: TRBV2; J gene: TRBJ1-1; clone size: NA; D gene: NA; CDR3 DNA: TGTGCCAGCAGTGAAGCCCTTGGGGGTAGGGGCGGCACTGAAGCTTTCTTT; CDR3 protein: CASSEALGGRGGTEAFF
V gene: TRBV19; J gene: TRBJ2-1; clone size: NA; D gene: NA; CDR3 DNA: TGTGCCAGTAGTATAGATCGTTCTACGGAGCAGTTCTTC; CDR3 protein: CASSIDRSTEQFF